The 21 T cell receptor beta chains presented below share a single source sample, sequenced in a study of T-cell memory formation after mild COVID-19. TCRdb re-called the 5' RACE reads through MiXCR, storing one row per CDR3 protein. The profile shows hundreds of thousands of distinct CDR3 sequences, roughly 18% of them singletons. Specimen: PBMCs or a T cell subset sorted from them (not recorded which). The receptors shown here come from an adult woman who had mild COVID-19 (a few samples of this study predate the infection). Cell type and time point are not known.

This clonotype was counted between two and nine times. The chain joins TRBV11-2 to TRBJ2-4, with 10 bases that match TRBD2. V lost 3 bases, J lost 13 bases, and 6 bases stayed unmatched. Germline V gene lookup returns CDR1 SGHAT and CDR2 FQNNGV. The CDR3 totals 13 residues. The CDR3 nucleotides read TGTGCCAGCAGCTTTCTAACTAGCGGGGACCAGTACTTC. Its protein is CASSFLTSGDQYF.

This chain links TRBV15 with TRBJ2-1; D not resolved. CDR1 and CDR2 from the germline V gene are LNHNV and YYDKDF (reference sequence). The CDR3 runs 12 residues. V was cut by 1 base and J by 6 bases, with 4 bases left in between. CDR3 region: CATSRGVNEQFF. The CDR3 DNA reads TGTGCCACCAGCAGAGGTGTCAATGAGCAGTTCTTC.

This clonotype was counted ten times or more. The V call is TRBV7-2, the J call TRBJ1-5, with a weak D call TRBD1 (6 bases). With 5 bases removed from V and 4 bases from J, the gap between germline ends came to 9 bases. Per the germline V gene, CDR1 is SGHTA and CDR2 is FQGNSA. CDR3 length equals 13 residues. DNA of the CDR3: TGTGCCAGCAGCCTGGACAGAAATCAGCCCCAGCATTTT. Encoded protein: CASSLDRNQPQHF.

This clonotype was found many times. The chain has TRBV5-1 and TRBJ1-2; 9 positions match TRBD1. The CDR3 runs to 14 residues. V trimming: 0 bases; J trimming: 5 bases; junction bases outside the gene matches: 2. Germline CDR1 reads SGHRS; CDR2 reads YFSETQ. This CDR3 is CASSLGQGVYGYTF. The CDR3 DNA reads as TGCGCCAGCAGCTTGGGACAGGGGGTATATGGCTACACCTTC.

This clonotype has at least ten counts. The CDR3 DNA reads TGCGTTGCCCACCGGGGCCGGTACACTGAAGCTTTCTTT. Translating it yields CVAHRGRYTEAFF. The J gene is TRBJ1-1, the V gene TRBV29-1, with TRBD1 as a possible D gene (5 bases). The CDR3 length is 13 residues. The germline V gene has CDR1 SQVTM and CDR2 ANQGSEA.

Only a few counts were recorded for this clonotype. The rearrangement joins TRBV5-6 to TRBJ1-4, with D unresolved. Looked up from germline, CDR1 is SGHDT and CDR2 is YYEEEE. The CDR3 contains 15 residues. Trimming took 1 base from V and 0 from J, leaving 7 bases between them. CDR3 amino acids: CASSLSAATNEKLFF. The CDR3 DNA reads TGTGCCAGCAGCTTGTCGGCTGCAACTAATGAAAAACTGTTTTTT.

This clonotype was seen a handful of times. The V and J genes are TRBV10-2 and TRBJ1-1; D perhaps matches TRBD1 (5 bases). This CDR3 region has 14 residues. V lost 6 bases and J 4 bases, leaving 15 bases between the germline ends. The germline V gene has CDR1 WSHSY and CDR2 SAAADI. CDR3 amino acids: CASRAARRGTEAFF. The CDR3 DNA is TGCGCCAGCAGAGCGGCAAGGAGGGGCACTGAAGCTTTCTTT.

This clonotype was counted once. This chain connects TRBV14 to TRBJ2-5, with TRBD2 matching over 11 bases. CDR3 length: 16 amino acids. CDR1 and CDR2 from the germline V gene are SGHDN and FVKESK. V lost 4 bases to trimming and J lost 5 bases; unmatched junction nucleotides: 9. The CDR3 spells CASSRLAGGDGETQYF. CDR3 coding DNA: TGTGCCAGCAGCCGATTAGCGGGAGGGGACGGGGAGACCCAGTACTTC. Full variable domain (remainder filled in from reference TRBV14 and TRBJ2-5): EAGVTQFPSHSVIEKGQTVTLRCDPISGHDNLYWYRRVMGKEIKFLLHFVKESKQDESGMPNNRFLAERTGGTYSTLKVQPAELEDSGVYFCASSRLAGGDGETQYFGPGTRLLVL.

The table lists this clonotype with a few counts. V is TRBV7-8 and J is TRBJ2-7; TRBD1 might be the D (6 bases). CDR1 is SGHVS, CDR2 FQNEAQ, per germline. There are 16 residues in the CDR3. V lost 4 bases and J lost 1, with 17 bases in between. CDR3 protein: CASSYRDAAQSYEQYF. DNA for the CDR3: TGTGCCAGCAGCTACAGGGACGCAGCCCAGTCCTACGAGCAGTACTTC. Supplemented by reference TRBV7-8 and TRBJ2-7, the full variable domain reads GAGVSQSPRYKVAKRGQDVALRCDPISGHVSLFWYQQALGQGPEFLTYFQNEAQLDKSGLPSDRFFAERPEGSVSTLKIQRTQQEDSAVYLCASSYRDAAQSYEQYFGPGTRLTVT.

This clonotype was observed a single time. This chain uses TRBV30 with TRBJ2-3, with 11 bases identical to TRBD2. In germline, CDR1 is GTSNPN, CDR2 SVGIG (reference sequence). Losses at the gene ends were 7 bases for V and 2 bases for J; bases not matched to a gene: 8. This CDR3 spans 15 amino acids. In nucleotides, the CDR3 is TGTGCCTTGCAGTTAGCGGGGGGGCTCACAGATACGCAGTATTTT. This sequence encodes CALQLAGGLTDTQYF. The full variable domain, with the rest looked up from reference TRBV30 and TRBJ2-3, is SQTIHQWPATLVQPVGSPLSLECTVEGTSNPNLYWYRQAAGRGLQLLFYSVGIGQISSEVPQNLSASRPQDRQFILSSKKLLLSDSGFYLCALQLAGGLTDTQYFGPGTRLTVL.

This clonotype was detected many times. The V gene is TRBV9, the J gene TRBJ2-7, with 7 bases that match TRBD2. This CDR3 region has 15 residues. V lost 0 bases to trimming and J lost 1 base; unmatched junction nucleotides: 4. Germline-derived CDR1 and CDR2 are SGDLS and YYNGEE. The CDR3 DNA follows: TGTGCCAGCAGCGTAGGACTAGCCTCGTCCTACGAGCAGTACTTC. This gives the protein CASSVGLASSYEQYF.

The chain employs TRBV20-1 and TRBJ2-1; 10 bases line up with TRBD2. Trimming removed 6 bases from V and 2 bases from J; junction bases left unmatched: 1. This CDR3 comprises 13 residues. Germline CDR1 DFQATT, CDR2 SNEGSKA (reference sequence). The CDR3 spells CSAGLAAYNEQFF. CDR3 sequence (DNA): TGCAGTGCAGGACTAGCGGCCTACAATGAGCAGTTCTTC.

The rearrangement links TRBV4-1 to TRBJ2-3; 8 bases map to TRBD1. V dropped 3 bases and J dropped 4; count of bases not matched to a gene: 9. Germline CDR1 is MGHRA and CDR2 is YSYEKL. The CDR3 extends over 16 amino acids. The CDR3 DNA reads TGCGCCAGCAGCCAGCCTTCGCTGACAGGGGCAGATACGCAGTATTTT. Protein: CASSQPSLTGADTQYF.

The chain is built from TRBV2 and TRBJ2-5; D is perhaps TRBD2 (6 bases). The germline gives CDR1 SNHLY, CDR2 FYNNEI. V lost 8 bases and J lost 1, with 17 bases in between. The CDR3 runs 15 residues. CDR3 protein: CASSAGPHLQETQYF. The CDR3 DNA reads as TGTGCCAGCTCGGCGGGACCACACCTCCAAGAGACCCAGTACTTC. Using reference TRBV2 and TRBJ2-5 for the parts outside the CDR3, the full variable domain is EPEVTQTPSHQVTQMGQEVILRCVPISNHLYFYWYRQILGQKVEFLVSFYNNEISEKSEIFDDQFSVERPDGSNFTLKIRSTKLEDSAMYFCASSAGPHLQETQYFGPGTRLLVL.

This clonotype was seen a single time. The V gene is TRBV13, the J gene TRBJ2-3, with a possible D match to TRBD1 (5 bases). The CDR3 is 14 amino acids. The V end lost 3 bases, the J end lost 6 bases, and 13 bases lay between the germline ends. Germline-derived CDR1 and CDR2 are PRHDT and FYEKMQ (reference sequence). CDR3 coding DNA: TGTGCCAGCAGCTTCTGGCAGGACACCGATACGCAGTATTTT. It encodes CASSFWQDTDTQYF.

The rearrangement uses TRBV7-9 and TRBJ1-6, with 9 bases that match TRBD1. The V segment lost 3 bases and the J segment 7 bases; nucleotides outside the gene matches: 4. CDR1 SEHNR and CDR2 FQNEAQ come from the germline V gene (reference sequence). This CDR3 contains 15 residues. Here the CDR3 reads CASSFGTGPNSPLHF. The CDR3 DNA follows: TGTGCCAGCAGCTTCGGGACAGGGCCGAATTCACCCCTCCACTTT.

The chain joins TRBV2 to TRBJ2-3, with 11 bases matching TRBD2. V was clipped by 6 bases and J by 2 bases; unmatched bases: 4. Germline-derived CDR1 and CDR2 are SNHLY and FYNNEI. The CDR3 loop spans 15 amino acids. The CDR3 DNA reads as TGTGCCAGCAGAAGACTAGCGGGATACACAGATACGCAGTATTTT. Translating it yields CASRRLAGYTDTQYF.

This clonotype was found a few times. The rearrangement links TRBV24-1 to TRBJ2-1; TRBD1 matches at 9 bases. The V segment lost 6 bases and the J segment 4 bases; nucleotides outside the gene matches: 9. The CDR3 runs 16 residues. Germline CDR1 and CDR2: KGHDR and SFDVKD. The DNA for the CDR3 is TGTGCCACCAGTTTCGCCGGGACAGGGCCTTACAATGAGCAGTTCTTC. This gives the protein CATSFAGTGPYNEQFF.

The chain joins TRBV6-1 to TRBJ2-7, with D uncertain. The CDR3 extends over 15 amino acids. V was cut by 2 bases and J by 3 bases, with 14 bases left in between. CDR1 is MNHNS and CDR2 is SASEGT in the germline V gene. In DNA, the CDR3 is TGTGCCAGCAGTGAATATTATGGGATCAACTACGAGCAGTACTTC. It encodes CASSEYYGINYEQYF.

J is TRBJ2-5 and V is TRBV7-2; perhaps D is TRBD1 or TRBD2 (5 bases each). This CDR3 has 12 residues. The germline gives CDR1 SGHTA, CDR2 FQGNSA. V was cut by 11 bases and J by 8 bases, with 18 bases left in between. In DNA, the CDR3 is TGTGCCGGTTCGGGACGCTGGGGCACCCAGTACTTC. Amino acid sequence: CAGSGRWGTQYF.

The DNA for the CDR3 is TGTGCCAGCAGCTTCGGCTACCTGCGGTTCTTC. The encoded protein is CASSFGYLRFF. The genes are TRBV5-4 and TRBJ2-1; the D is unclear. V lost 2 bases and J 15 bases, leaving 12 bases between the germline ends. The germline V gene has CDR1 SGHNT and CDR2 YYREEE (reference sequence). CDR3 length equals 11 residues.